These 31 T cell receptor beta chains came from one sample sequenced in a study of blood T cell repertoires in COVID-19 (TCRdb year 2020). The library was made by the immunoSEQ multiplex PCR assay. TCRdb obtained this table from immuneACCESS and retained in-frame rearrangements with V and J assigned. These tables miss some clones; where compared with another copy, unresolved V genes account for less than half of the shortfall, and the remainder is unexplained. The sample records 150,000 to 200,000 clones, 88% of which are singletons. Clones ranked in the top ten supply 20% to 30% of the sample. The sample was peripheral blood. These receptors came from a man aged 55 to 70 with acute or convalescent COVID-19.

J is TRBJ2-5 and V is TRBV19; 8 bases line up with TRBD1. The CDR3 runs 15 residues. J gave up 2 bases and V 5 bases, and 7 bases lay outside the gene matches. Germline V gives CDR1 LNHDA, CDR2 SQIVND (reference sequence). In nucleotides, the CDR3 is TGTGCCAGTAGTGGTAGGACAGGGCCTCAAGAGACCCAGTACTTC. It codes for CASSGRTGPQETQYF.

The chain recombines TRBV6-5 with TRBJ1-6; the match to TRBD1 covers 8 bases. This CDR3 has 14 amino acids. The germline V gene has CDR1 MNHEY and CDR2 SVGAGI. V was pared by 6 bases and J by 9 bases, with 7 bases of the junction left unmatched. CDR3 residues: CASRDRVGFSPLHF. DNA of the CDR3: TGTGCCAGCAGGGACAGGGTGGGGTTTTCACCCCTCCACTTT.

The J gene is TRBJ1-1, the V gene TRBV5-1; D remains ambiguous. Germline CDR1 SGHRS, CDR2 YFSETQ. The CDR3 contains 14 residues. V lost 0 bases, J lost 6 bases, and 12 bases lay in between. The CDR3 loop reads CASSLATPASEAFF. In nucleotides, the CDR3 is TGCGCCAGCAGCTTGGCTACCCCCGCGTCTGAAGCTTTCTTT.

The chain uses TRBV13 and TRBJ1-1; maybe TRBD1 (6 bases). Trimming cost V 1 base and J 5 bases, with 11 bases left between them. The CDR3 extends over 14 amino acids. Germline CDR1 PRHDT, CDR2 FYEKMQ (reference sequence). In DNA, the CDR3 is TGTGCCAGCAGCTTAGTTCGAACAGGGACTGAAGCTTTCTTT. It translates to CASSLVRTGTEAFF.

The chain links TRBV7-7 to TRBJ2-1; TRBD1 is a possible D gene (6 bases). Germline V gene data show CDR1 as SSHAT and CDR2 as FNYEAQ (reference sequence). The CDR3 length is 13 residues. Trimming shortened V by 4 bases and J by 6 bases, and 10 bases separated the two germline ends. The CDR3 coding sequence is TGTGCCAGCAGCTCGGGGACACTCAATGAGCAGTTCTTC. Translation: CASSSGTLNEQFF.

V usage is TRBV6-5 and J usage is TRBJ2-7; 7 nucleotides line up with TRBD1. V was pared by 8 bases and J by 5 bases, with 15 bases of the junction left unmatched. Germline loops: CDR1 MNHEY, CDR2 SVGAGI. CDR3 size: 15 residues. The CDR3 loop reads CASEGAGVGEDEQYF. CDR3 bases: TGTGCCAGCGAGGGGGCAGGGGTTGGTGAAGACGAGCAGTACTTC.

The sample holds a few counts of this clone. This CDR3 is CASSKGLAVLYEQYV. Written as DNA, the CDR3 is TGTGCCAGTAGTAAGGGACTAGCGGTTCTCTACGAGCAGTACGTC. The chain has TRBV19 and TRBJ2-7, with 11 bases that match TRBD2. The CDR3 has 15 amino acids. The germline CDR1 and CDR2 sequences are LNHDA and SQIVND (reference sequence). After removal of 4 bases from V and 3 bases from J, the junction contained 5 bases not matched to a gene.

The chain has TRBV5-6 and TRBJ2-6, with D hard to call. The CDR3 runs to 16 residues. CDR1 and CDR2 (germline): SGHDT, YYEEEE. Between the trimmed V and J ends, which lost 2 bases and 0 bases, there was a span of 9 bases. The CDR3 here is CASSFRSPSGANVLTF. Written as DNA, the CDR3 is TGTGCCAGCAGCTTCAGGTCCCCCTCTGGGGCCAACGTCCTGACTTTC.

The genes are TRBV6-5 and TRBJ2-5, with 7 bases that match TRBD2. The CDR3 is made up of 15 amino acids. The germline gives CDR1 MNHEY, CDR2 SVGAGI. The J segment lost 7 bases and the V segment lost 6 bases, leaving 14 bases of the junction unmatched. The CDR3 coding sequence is TGTGCCAGCAGACTGGGGAGGGACCGTGTTGGGACCCAGTACTTC. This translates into CASRLGRDRVGTQYF.

CDR3 residues: CASSFEGAGNTIYF. The CDR3 nucleotides are TGTGCCAGCAGTTTCGAGGGTGCGGGAAACACCATATATTTT. This chain connects TRBV2 to TRBJ1-3; D gene ambiguous. Germline V gives CDR1 SNHLY, CDR2 FYNNEI. The CDR3 runs to 14 residues. With 5 bases removed from V and 4 bases from J, the gap between germline ends came to 12 bases.

In nucleotides, the CDR3 is TGCGCCAGCAGCCTCGGACTAGTTTACAATGAGCAGTTCTTC. It is translated as CASSLGLVYNEQFF. The rearrangement links TRBV4-1 to TRBJ2-1; TRBD2 aligns across 7 bases. J lost 4 bases, V lost 4 bases, and 4 bases had no gene match. This CDR3 is 14 amino acids long. Germline V lookup: CDR1 MGHRA, CDR2 YSYEKL.

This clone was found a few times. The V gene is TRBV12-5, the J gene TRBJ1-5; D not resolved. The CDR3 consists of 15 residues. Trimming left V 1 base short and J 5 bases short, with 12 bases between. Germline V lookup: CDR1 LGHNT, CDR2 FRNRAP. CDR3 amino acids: CASGLEPSVYQPQHF. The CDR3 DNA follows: TGTGCTAGTGGTTTGGAACCCTCGGTCTATCAGCCCCAGCATTTT.

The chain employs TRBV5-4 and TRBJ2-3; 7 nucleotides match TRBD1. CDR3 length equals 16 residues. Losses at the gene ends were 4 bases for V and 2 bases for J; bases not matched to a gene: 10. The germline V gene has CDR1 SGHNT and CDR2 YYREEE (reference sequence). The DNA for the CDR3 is TGTGCCAGCAGCCTTAGGACAGGCCCCCTCACAGATACGCAGTATTTT. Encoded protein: CASSLRTGPLTDTQYF.

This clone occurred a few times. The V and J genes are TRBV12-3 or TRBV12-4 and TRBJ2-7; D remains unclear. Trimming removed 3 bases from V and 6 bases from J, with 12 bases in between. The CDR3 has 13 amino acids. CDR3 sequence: CASSFSPNGEQYF. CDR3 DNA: TGTGCCAGCAGTTTTTCCCCAAACGGCGAGCAGTACTTC.

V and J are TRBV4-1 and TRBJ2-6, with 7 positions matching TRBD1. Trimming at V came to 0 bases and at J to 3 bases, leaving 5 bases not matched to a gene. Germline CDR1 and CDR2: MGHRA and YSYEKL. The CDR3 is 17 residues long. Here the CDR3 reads CASSQDLDRDGANVLTF. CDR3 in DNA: TGCGCCAGCAGCCAAGATCTCGACAGGGATGGGGCCAACGTCCTGACTTTC.

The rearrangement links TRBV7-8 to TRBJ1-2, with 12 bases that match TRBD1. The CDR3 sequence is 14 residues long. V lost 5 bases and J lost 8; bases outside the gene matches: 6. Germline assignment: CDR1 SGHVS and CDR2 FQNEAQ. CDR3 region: CASSKGDRGLGYTF. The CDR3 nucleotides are TGTGCCAGCAGCAAAGGGGACAGGGGGCTCGGCTACACCTTC.

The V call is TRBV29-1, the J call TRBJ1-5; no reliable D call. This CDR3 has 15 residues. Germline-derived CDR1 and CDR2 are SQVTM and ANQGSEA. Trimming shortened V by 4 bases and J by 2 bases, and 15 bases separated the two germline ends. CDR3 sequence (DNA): TGCAGCGTTGTAGAGGAAACAGTAGGCAATCAGCCCCAGCATTTT. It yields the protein CSVVEETVGNQPQHF.

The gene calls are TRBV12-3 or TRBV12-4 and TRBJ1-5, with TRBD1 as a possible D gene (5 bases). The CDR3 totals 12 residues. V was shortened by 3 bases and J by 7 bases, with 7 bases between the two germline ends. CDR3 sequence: CASSLDKQPQHF. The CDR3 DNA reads TGTGCCAGCAGTTTGGACAAACAGCCCCAGCATTTT.

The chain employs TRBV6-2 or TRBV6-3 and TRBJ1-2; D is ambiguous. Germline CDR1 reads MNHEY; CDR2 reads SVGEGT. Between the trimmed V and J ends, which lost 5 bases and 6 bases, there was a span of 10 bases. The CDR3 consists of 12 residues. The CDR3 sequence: CASSQPVHGYTF. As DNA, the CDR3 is TGTGCCAGCAGTCAACCGGTGCATGGCTACACCTTC.

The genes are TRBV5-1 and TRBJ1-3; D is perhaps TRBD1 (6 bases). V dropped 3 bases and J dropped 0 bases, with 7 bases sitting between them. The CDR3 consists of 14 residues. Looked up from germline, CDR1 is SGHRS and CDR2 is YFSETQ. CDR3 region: CASSSDSSGNTIYF. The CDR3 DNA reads TGCGCCAGCAGCTCGGACAGCTCTGGAAACACCATATATTTT. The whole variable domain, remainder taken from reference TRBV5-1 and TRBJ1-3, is KAGVTQTPRYLIKTRGQQVTLSCSPISGHRSVSWYQQTPGQGLQFLFEYFSETQRNKGNFPGRFSGRQFSNSRSEMNVSTLELGDSALYLCASSSDSSGNTIYFGEGSWLTVV.

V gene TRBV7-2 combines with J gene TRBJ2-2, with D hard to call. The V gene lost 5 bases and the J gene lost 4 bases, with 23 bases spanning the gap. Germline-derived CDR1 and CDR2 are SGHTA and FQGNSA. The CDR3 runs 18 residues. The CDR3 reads CASSPRITLGIGTGELFF. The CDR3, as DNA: TGTGCCAGCAGCCCCCGGATTACCCTGGGCATAGGCACCGGGGAGCTGTTTTTT.

CDR3 bases: TGTGCCAGTAGTATAGGCCAGACAGGGACCAAGCGAAACTATGGCTACACCTTC. Translation gives CASSIGQTGTKRNYGYTF. The chain joins TRBV19 to TRBJ1-2; 7 bases align to TRBD1. V lost 1 base to trimming and J lost 2 bases; unmatched junction nucleotides: 13. This CDR3 contains 18 residues. Germline lookup yields CDR1 LNHDA and CDR2 SQIVND (reference sequence).

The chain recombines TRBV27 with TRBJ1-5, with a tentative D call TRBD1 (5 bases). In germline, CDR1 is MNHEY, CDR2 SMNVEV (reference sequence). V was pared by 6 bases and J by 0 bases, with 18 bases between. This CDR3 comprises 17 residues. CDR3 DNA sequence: TGTGCCAGCAGACCCCTCACTGGGGCTATTAGCAATCAGCCCCAGCATTTT. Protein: CASRPLTGAISNQPQHF.

CDR3 in amino acids: CASSARLPYGYTF. Here the CDR3 DNA reads TGTGCCAGCAGTGCCAGGCTGCCCTATGGCTACACCTTC. The chain employs TRBV12-3 or TRBV12-4 and TRBJ1-2; no definite D call. V gave up 5 bases and J gave up 4 bases, with 11 bases separating them. The CDR3 extends over 13 amino acids.

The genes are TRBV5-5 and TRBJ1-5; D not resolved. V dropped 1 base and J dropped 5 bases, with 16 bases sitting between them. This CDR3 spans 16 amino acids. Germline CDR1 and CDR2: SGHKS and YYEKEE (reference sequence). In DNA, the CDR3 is TGTGCCAGCAGCTTGTCATTGACATCACCAGATCAGCCCCAGCATTTT. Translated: CASSLSLTSPDQPQHF. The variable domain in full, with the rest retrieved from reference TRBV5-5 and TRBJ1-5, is DAGVTQSPTHLIKTRGQQVTLRCSPISGHKSVSWYQQVLGQGPQFIFQYYEKEERGRGNFPDRFSARQFPNYSSELNVNALLLGDSALYLCASSLSLTSPDQPQHFGDGTRLSIL.

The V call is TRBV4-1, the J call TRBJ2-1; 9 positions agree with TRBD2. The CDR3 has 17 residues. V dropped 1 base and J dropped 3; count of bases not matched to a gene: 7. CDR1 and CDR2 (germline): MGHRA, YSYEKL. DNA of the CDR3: TGCGCCAGCAGCCAAGGGGGAGCGGGGGGACTCTACAATGAGCAGTTCTTC. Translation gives CASSQGGAGGLYNEQFF.

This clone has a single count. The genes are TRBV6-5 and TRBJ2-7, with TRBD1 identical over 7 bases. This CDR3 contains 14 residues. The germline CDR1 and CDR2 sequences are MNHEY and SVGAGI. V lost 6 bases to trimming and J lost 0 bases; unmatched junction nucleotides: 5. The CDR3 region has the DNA TGTGCCAGCAGCCGACAGGGAGTCTCCTACGAGCAGTACTTC. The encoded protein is CASSRQGVSYEQYF.

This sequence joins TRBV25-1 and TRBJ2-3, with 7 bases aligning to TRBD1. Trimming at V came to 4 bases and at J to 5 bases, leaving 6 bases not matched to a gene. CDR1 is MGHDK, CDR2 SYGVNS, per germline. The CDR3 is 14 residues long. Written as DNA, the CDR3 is TGTGCCAGCAGTGCGCGACAGGGCGTAGATACGCAGTATTTT. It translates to CASSARQGVDTQYF. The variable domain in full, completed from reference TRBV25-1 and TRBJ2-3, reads EADIYQTPRYLVIGTGKKITLECSQTMGHDKMYWYQQDPGMELHLIHYSYGVNSTEKGDLSSESTVSRIRTEHFPLTLESARPSHTSQYLCASSARQGVDTQYFGPGTRLTVL.

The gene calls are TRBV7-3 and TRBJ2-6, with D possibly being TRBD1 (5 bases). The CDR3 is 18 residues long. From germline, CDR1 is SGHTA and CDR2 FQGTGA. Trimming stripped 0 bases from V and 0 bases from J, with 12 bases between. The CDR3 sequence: CASSLTLGHHSGANVLTF. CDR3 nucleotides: TGTGCCAGCAGCTTAACGTTAGGACACCACTCTGGGGCCAACGTCCTGACTTTC.

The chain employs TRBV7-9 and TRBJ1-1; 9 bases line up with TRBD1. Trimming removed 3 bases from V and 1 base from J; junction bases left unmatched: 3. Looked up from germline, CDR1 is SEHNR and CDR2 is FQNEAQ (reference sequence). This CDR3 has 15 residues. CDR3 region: CASSFWTGENTEAFF. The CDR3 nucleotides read TGTGCCAGCAGCTTTTGGACAGGGGAGAACACTGAAGCTTTCTTT.

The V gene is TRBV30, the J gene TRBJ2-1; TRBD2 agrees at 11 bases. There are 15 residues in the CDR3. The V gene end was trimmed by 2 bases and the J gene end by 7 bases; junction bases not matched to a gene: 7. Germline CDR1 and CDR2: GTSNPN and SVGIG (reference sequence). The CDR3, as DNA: TGTGCCTGGAGTTTACTAGCGGGAGAGGGAAATGAGCAGTTCTTC. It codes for CAWSLLAGEGNEQFF. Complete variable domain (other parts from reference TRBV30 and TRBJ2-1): SQTIHQWPATLVQPVGSPLSLECTVEGTSNPNLYWYRQAAGRGLQLLFYSVGIGQISSEVPQNLSASRPQDRQFILSSKKLLLSDSGFYLCAWSLLAGEGNEQFFGPGTRLTVL.